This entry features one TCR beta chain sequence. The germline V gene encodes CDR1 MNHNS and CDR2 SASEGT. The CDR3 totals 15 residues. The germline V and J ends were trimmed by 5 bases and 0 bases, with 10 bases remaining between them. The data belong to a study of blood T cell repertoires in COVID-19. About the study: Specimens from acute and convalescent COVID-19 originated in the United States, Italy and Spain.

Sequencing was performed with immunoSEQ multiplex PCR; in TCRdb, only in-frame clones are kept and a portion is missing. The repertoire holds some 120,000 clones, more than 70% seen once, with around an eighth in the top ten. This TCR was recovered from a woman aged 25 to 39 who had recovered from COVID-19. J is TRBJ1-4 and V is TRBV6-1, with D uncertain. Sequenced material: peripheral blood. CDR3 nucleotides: TGTGCCAGCAGTAACCCCGGGACAACTAATGAAAAACTGTTTTTT. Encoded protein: CASSNPGTTNEKLFF.